This section outlines one T cell receptor (beta chain) sequence together with its context. MiXCR was run by TCRdb on the 5' RACE reads, yielding one entry per CDR3 protein. Here the sample spans 500,000 to 650,000 distinct CDR3 sequences, 7.1% being singletons. The data were obtained in a study of identical twins. Healthy Caucasians were all of the donors. This CDR3 is built from 16 residues. The V gene's germline CDR1 is SGHTA and CDR2 FQGNSA. The V segment lost 4 bases and the J segment 2 bases; nucleotides outside the gene matches: 8. This sample also appeared in a second study, on yellow fever vaccine responses in identical twins. Turning to that study: Twin vaccine T cell responses reportedly seemed partly convergent, partly personalized.

The specimen sequenced was PBMCs. The receptor was isolated from a woman aged 18-29 years in good health. This rearrangement joins TRBV7-2 to TRBJ2-7; 10 nucleotides agree with TRBD2. Written as DNA, the CDR3 is TGTGCCAGCAGCTCCGATTGGACTAGCGGCACCTACGAGCAGTACTTC. Translated, it gives CASSSDWTSGTYEQYF.